This T cell receptor (beta chain) stems from a study of T cell responses to AZD1222 COVID-19 vaccine. Study outcomes and limitations: The CD4 TCRs associated with vaccination extended across spike and predominated at 160-218 and 743-854. Close to half of all spike-specific TCRs reportedly target regions of the variants that are unmutated. Mostly white British, mostly female donors; authors suggested clonal diversity may be underestimated.

V gave up 0 bases and J gave up 4 bases, with 12 bases separating them. The CDR3 sequence is 16 residues long. Germline-derived CDR1 and CDR2 are SGHTA and FQGTGA. About this clone: Its specificity is not known.

Profiled with immunoSEQ multiplex PCR; TCRdb holds only in-frame clones, not every one. Here the sample spans 150,000 or so clones, roughly 93% being singletons. This sequence originates from an adult who received the AZD1222 COVID-19 vaccine. The V gene is TRBV7-3, the J gene TRBJ2-2; D gene unclear. Here the sequenced sample was peripheral blood, taken 28 days after the second AZD1222 dose. This CDR3 reads CASSLTRLVTTGELFF. The CDR3 DNA follows: TGTGCCAGCAGCTTAACGCGGCTAGTCACCACCGGGGAGCTGTTTTTT.